This T cell receptor (beta chain) stems from a study of human T cells and chemical hapten exposure. About the study: For the roughly 26-week duration of the study, patients were given weekly doses of diphenylcyclopropenone on the scalp. Alopecia areata, totalis or universalis affected patients, mainly female. Study-level findings and limits: With DPC sensitization, TCRs exceeding 1 in 1000 frequency showed no change. It should be noted that donors had alopecia, so their immune response may differ from healthy people's.

TCRdb passed the RACE reads through MiXCR, listing each CDR3 protein once. The top ten clones hold more than 5.5% of a sample with under 450,000 distinct CDR3 sequences, roughly 6.3% of them seen once. Sample time point: patch test 2, 6 weeks after DPC sensitization. The treatment denotes: therapeutic diphenylcyclopropenone sensitization with weekly scalp DPC. Comment on this clonotype: What it binds is unknown.

This TCR derives from a young woman with alopecia areata. Some clones in this sample may be carry-over from other donors' samples. The source was whole blood, collected in connection with sensitization to the hapten diphenylcyclopropenone (DPC).

For the CDR3, the DNA is TGTGCCAGCAGCCCGATGGGGGGATTGGATGAGCAGTTCTTC. Its protein is CASSPMGGLDEQFF. This chain joins TRBV5-6 and TRBJ2-1, with D possibly matching TRBD2 (6 bases). Trimming took off 4 bases at V and 8 bases at J, with 16 bases between the two ends. CDR1 SGHDT and CDR2 YYEEEE come from the germline V gene. The CDR3 contains 14 residues.